This is a list of T cell receptor beta chains from one sample in a study of PD-1 blockade in classical Hodgkin lymphoma. Here immunoSEQ multiplex PCR was the method, and the copy in TCRdb shows in-frame clones only, minus some. This table has tens of thousands of clones, approximately 90% appearing once. The source material was peripheral blood mononuclear cells (PBMCs), sampled before the fourth cycle of nivolumab. These TCRs come from a human donor with classical Hodgkin lymphoma. CDR3s include the opening cysteine and the closing phenylalanine or tryptophan. The D gene is left open where the match is weak. Expanded clones get a size class; other rows say once, few or many, or leave the size out.

CDR3aa,CDR3nt,abundance,d_gene,v_gene,j_gene
CASNRGEHGRFF,TGCGCCAGCAACCGGGGTGAGCACGGTCGGTTCTTC,NA,NA,TRBV5-1,TRBJ2-1
CASSDLTYEQYF,TGTGCCAGCAGCGACCTCACCTACGAGCAGTACTTC,NA,NA,TRBV7-8,TRBJ2-7
CSVGLTGGNTEAFF,TGCAGCGTTGGTCTAACCGGCGGGAACACTGAAGCTTTCTTT,NA,NA,TRBV29-1,TRBJ1-1
CAWSVRGTVYNEQFF,TGTGCCTGGAGTGTACGGGGGACAGTCTACAATGAGCAGTTCTTC,NA,NA,TRBV30,TRBJ2-1
CATSRGVPSSYDNEQFF,TGTGCCACCAGCAGGGGGGTCCCTTCGAGCTATGACAATGAGCAGTTCTTC,NA,NA,TRBV15,TRBJ2-1
CASSRGSGYTF,TGCGCCAGCAGCCGCGGGTCTGGCTACACCTTC,once,NA,TRBV5-1,TRBJ1-2
CASSMRNWGQPQHF,TGTGCCAGTAGTATGCGAAATTGGGGTCAGCCCCAGCATTTT,NA,NA,TRBV19,TRBJ1-5
CASSILEGQGNQPQHF,TGTGCCAGTAGTATACTTGAGGGGCAGGGGAATCAGCCCCAGCATTTT,NA,NA,TRBV19,TRBJ1-5
CASSLPSRRGPYEQYF,TGTGCCAGCAGTTTACCTTCCCGTCGGGGGCCCTACGAGCAGTACTTC,NA,NA,TRBV28,TRBJ2-7
CASSKRTSGGAMSFNEQFF,TGTGCCAGCAGCAAGCGGACTAGCGGGGGGGCTATGTCCTTCAATGAGCAGTTCTTC,NA,TRBD2,TRBV9,TRBJ2-1
CSGGQILNTEAFF,TGCAGCGGGGGACAGATACTGAACACTGAAGCTTTCTTT,NA,TRBD1,TRBV29-1,TRBJ1-1
CASSPRQGRQPQHF,TGTGCCAGCAGCCCTAGACAGGGGCGTCAGCCCCAGCATTTT,few,TRBD1,TRBV7-2,TRBJ1-5
CAWSVSPGSEQYF,TGTGCCTGGAGTGTTTCCCCCGGAAGCGAGCAGTACTTC,NA,NA,TRBV30,TRBJ2-7
CASSDPRQPQAQYF,TGTGCCAGCAGTGACCCTAGACAGCCTCAGGCGCAGTATTTT,NA,NA,TRBV25-1,TRBJ2-3
CASQSGVSTDTQYF,TGTGCCAGTCAGTCAGGGGTCAGCACAGATACGCAGTATTTT,NA,NA,TRBV19,TRBJ2-3
CASSLVGDSGANVLTF,TGCGCCAGCAGCTTGGTTGGGGACTCTGGGGCCAACGTCCTGACTTTC,NA,NA,TRBV5-1,TRBJ2-6
CASTPPRSETQYF,TGTGCCAGTACCCCCCCCAGGTCGGAGACCCAGTACTTC,NA,NA,TRBV19,TRBJ2-5